Each of the 20 T cell receptor beta chains below was sequenced from the same sample in a study of shared clonotypes between healthy human individuals. Repertoires were generated with immunoSEQ multiplex PCR, while TCRdb's copy carries only in-frame clones and drops some. The data show around 2.1 million clones, under 97% seen once. The specimen sequenced was naive CD4+ T cells sorted from blood. Described subset: CD45RA+ positively selected. These receptors were collected from a man between 18 and 29 years old in good health.

Concerning this clone itself: Other DNA sequences from this sample encode an identical CDR3 as well. Here the CDR3 DNA reads TGTGCCGCGGGGAGGAACACTGAAGCTTTCTTT. It codes for CAAGRNTEAFF. The V call is TRBV6-5, the J call TRBJ1-1; no definite D call. V was pared by 11 bases and J by 1 base, with 8 bases between. From germline, CDR1 is MNHEY and CDR2 SVGAGI. The CDR3 length is 11 residues.

The chain is built from TRBV7-8 and TRBJ1-6; TRBD1 aligns across 7 bases. Germline V CDR1 and CDR2: SGHVS, FQNEAQ. This CDR3 is 15 amino acids long. With V trimmed by 5 bases and J by 4 bases, 5 bases remained unmatched. CDR3 bases: TGTGCCAGCAGCCTGACAGGGACGTATAATTCACCCCTCCACTTT. It is translated as CASSLTGTYNSPLHF.

The rearrangement uses TRBV9 and TRBJ1-2; 7 bases match TRBD1. This CDR3 is built from 14 residues. V gave up 0 bases and J gave up 8 bases; unmatched junction bases: 7. Germline V gene sequence: CDR1 SGDLS, CDR2 YYNGEE. CDR3 sequence: CASSVGQGIRGYTF. The CDR3 coding sequence is TGTGCCAGCAGCGTAGGACAGGGAATTCGAGGCTACACCTTC.

In this sample, this clone turned up once. This sequence joins TRBV5-6 and TRBJ2-1; the match to TRBD1 covers 7 bases. Germline CDR1 is SGHDT and CDR2 is YYEEEE. With 0 bases clipped from V and 0 bases from J, the junction kept 6 bases outside the gene matches. CDR3 length: 17 residues. This CDR3 is CASSLDPTGSSYNEQFF. The CDR3 DNA reads as TGTGCCAGCAGCTTGGATCCGACAGGGAGCTCCTACAATGAGCAGTTCTTC.

This chain uses TRBV9 with TRBJ2-7; D is unresolved. This CDR3 comprises 15 residues. With 0 bases removed from V and 4 bases from J, the gap between germline ends came to 14 bases. Per the germline V gene, CDR1 is SGDLS and CDR2 is YYNGEE. DNA for the CDR3: TGTGCCAGCAGCGTAGATTTCAGAAATGTATACGAGCAGTACTTC. It encodes CASSVDFRNVYEQYF.

This sequence joins TRBV15 and TRBJ2-2; TRBD1 matches 9 bases. The junction had 9 bases not matched to a gene; V was cut back by 0 bases and J by 4 bases. This CDR3 is 18 amino acids long. The germline gives CDR1 LNHNV, CDR2 YYDKDF (reference sequence). The CDR3: CATSRDLGTGRTTGELFF. In DNA, the CDR3 is TGTGCCACCAGCAGAGATCTGGGGACAGGGCGAACCACCGGGGAGCTGTTTTTT. Full variable domain (missing parts from reference TRBV15 and TRBJ2-2): DAMVIQNPRYQVTQFGKPVTLSCSQTLNHNVMYWYQQKSSQAPKLLFHYYDKDFNNEADTPDNFQSRRPNTSFCFLDIRSPGLGDTAMYLCATSRDLGTGRTTGELFFGEGSRLTVL.

This chain links TRBV11-1 with TRBJ2-5; D is possibly TRBD2 (5 bases). Germline-derived CDR1 and CDR2 are SGHAT and FQDESV (reference sequence). The CDR3 loop spans 16 amino acids. The germline V and J ends were trimmed by 0 bases and 0 bases, with 11 bases remaining between them. CDR3 sequence (DNA): TGTGCCAGCAGCTTAGCCCGAGGGATATACCAAGAGACCCAGTACTTC. It translates to CASSLARGIYQETQYF.

The gene calls are TRBV11-2 and TRBJ2-1; D might be TRBD2 (6 bases). V shed 5 bases and J shed 3 bases, with 11 bases lying between them. CDR3 length equals 14 residues. CDR1 is SGHAT and CDR2 is FQNNGV in the germline V gene. The CDR3 DNA reads as TGTGCCAGCAGCCAAAGGGGACTCTACAATGAGCAGTTCTTC. The encoded protein is CASSQRGLYNEQFF.

The count of this clone is one. This chain uses TRBV30 with TRBJ2-1; TRBD2 matches at 10 bases. Trimming removed 2 bases from V and 2 bases from J; junction bases left unmatched: 3. The CDR3 sequence is 15 residues long. Looked up from germline, CDR1 is GTSNPN and CDR2 is SVGIG (reference sequence). The CDR3 bases are TGTGCCTGGAGTCGTCTAGCGGGAGCCTACAATGAGCAGTTCTTC. Protein sequence: CAWSRLAGAYNEQFF.

This chain connects TRBV5-1 to TRBJ2-5; maybe TRBD1 (6 bases). Germline CDR1 reads SGHRS; CDR2 reads YFSETQ. There are 15 residues in the CDR3. Trimming shortened V by 2 bases and J by 5 bases, and 16 bases separated the two germline ends. The CDR3 DNA reads as TGCGCCAGCAGCTTTACAGGGTTGATCTCGGAGACCCAGTACTTC. It encodes CASSFTGLISETQYF. The variable domain in full, completed from reference TRBV5-1 and TRBJ2-5, reads KAGVTQTPRYLIKTRGQQVTLSCSPISGHRSVSWYQQTPGQGLQFLFEYFSETQRNKGNFPGRFSGRQFSNSRSEMNVSTLELGDSALYLCASSFTGLISETQYFGPGTRLLVL.

Concerning this clone: Other DNA sequences within the sample encode an identical CDR3. V is TRBV18 and J is TRBJ2-5, with unresolved D. Germline assignment: CDR1 KGHSH and CDR2 LQKENI. Trimming stripped 5 bases from V and 3 bases from J, with 4 bases between. This CDR3 contains 11 residues. The CDR3, as DNA: TGTGCCAGCTCATTGGAAGAGACCCAGTACTTC. This translates into CASSLEETQYF.

V gene TRBV7-9 combines with J gene TRBJ2-7; TRBD2 matches at 9 bases. The CDR3 loop spans 11 amino acids. Germline V gives CDR1 SEHNR, CDR2 FQNEAQ (reference sequence). J gave up 13 bases and V 1 base, and 2 bases lay outside the gene matches. CDR3 in DNA: TGTGCCAGCAGCTTAGGACTAGCGGCTTACTTC. It is translated as CASSLGLAAYF.

Notes on this clone: The same CDR3 also results from other DNA sequences found in this sample. The rearrangement joins TRBV5-1 to TRBJ2-7, with unresolved D. The CDR3 is 14 amino acids. Germline V CDR1 and CDR2: SGHRS, YFSETQ. Trimming removed 0 bases at V and 0 bases at J, with 7 bases between. CDR3 residues: CASSLDGLSYEQYF. For the CDR3, the DNA is TGCGCCAGCAGCTTGGACGGGCTCTCCTACGAGCAGTACTTC.

This clone was picked up one time. The rearrangement links TRBV5-1 to TRBJ2-4; tentative D call: TRBD1 (8 bases). Germline V gene data show CDR1 as SGHRS and CDR2 as YFSETQ. CDR3 length equals 15 residues. Trimming cost V 3 bases and J 12 bases, with 22 bases left between them. CDR3 bases: TGCGCCAGCAGCTGGGGGACCAAGACAGGGGAGGGTCAGTACTTC. It translates to CASSWGTKTGEGQYF.

The rearrangement joins TRBV14 to TRBJ1-2; the D is unclear. V shed 0 bases and J shed 8 bases, with 10 bases lying between them. The CDR3 length is 13 residues. Germline assignment: CDR1 SGHDN and CDR2 FVKESK. DNA for the CDR3: TGTGCCAGCAGCCAAGATCCGGGAGGCGGCTACACCTTC. This codes for CASSQDPGGGYTF.

The chain has TRBV15 and TRBJ2-7; 7 positions agree with TRBD1. In germline, CDR1 is LNHNV, CDR2 YYDKDF (reference sequence). This CDR3 region has 14 residues. V was pared by 2 bases and J by 4 bases, with 5 bases of the junction left unmatched. CDR3: CATSRTGQSYEQYF. CDR3 DNA sequence: TGTGCCACCAGCAGAACGGGACAGTCATACGAGCAGTACTTC. Using reference TRBV15 and TRBJ2-7 for the parts outside the CDR3, the full variable domain is DAMVIQNPRYQVTQFGKPVTLSCSQTLNHNVMYWYQQKSSQAPKLLFHYYDKDFNNEADTPDNFQSRRPNTSFCFLDIRSPGLGDTAMYLCATSRTGQSYEQYFGPGTRLTVT.

This clone was counted a single time. The chain has TRBV5-4 and TRBJ1-4, with D tentatively TRBD1 (5 bases). Trimming left V 5 bases short and J 10 bases short, with 24 bases between. Germline V gene data show CDR1 as SGHNT and CDR2 as YYREEE (reference sequence). CDR3 length: 16 amino acids. CDR3 loop: CASRFSMSGNAGKLFF. DNA of the CDR3: TGTGCCAGCAGGTTTTCTATGTCAGGGAATGCAGGAAAACTGTTTTTT.

This CDR3 is CASSPGGPIGYGYTF. In nucleotides, the CDR3 is TGTGCCAGCAGCCCAGGGGGACCCATAGGCTATGGCTACACCTTC. The V gene is TRBV7-9, the J gene TRBJ1-2, with 7 bases that match TRBD1. The CDR3 is made up of 15 amino acids. With V trimmed by 5 bases and J by 4 bases, 10 bases remained unmatched. The germline CDR1 and CDR2 sequences are SEHNR and FQNEAQ (reference sequence).

CDR3 sequence (DNA): TGTGCTAGTGGTTTAATTCTAGTTGGGGCGGCCCCTCACTCCTACGAGCAGTACTTC. Residues: CASGLILVGAAPHSYEQYF. The V and J genes are TRBV12-5 and TRBJ2-7; D possibly corresponds to TRBD1 (5 bases). The CDR3 consists of 19 residues. Germline lookup yields CDR1 LGHNT and CDR2 FRNRAP. Trimming pared 3 bases from V and 0 bases from J, leaving 24 bases between.

V gene TRBV11-2 combines with J gene TRBJ2-6; D remains ambiguous. Germline CDR1 SGHAT, CDR2 FQNNGV. The CDR3 length is 16 residues. The germline V and J ends were trimmed by 1 base and 2 bases, with 9 bases remaining between them. The CDR3 DNA reads as TGTGCCAGCAGCTTAGGGTCCCACCCTGGGGCCAACGTCCTGACTTTC. It is translated as CASSLGSHPGANVLTF.